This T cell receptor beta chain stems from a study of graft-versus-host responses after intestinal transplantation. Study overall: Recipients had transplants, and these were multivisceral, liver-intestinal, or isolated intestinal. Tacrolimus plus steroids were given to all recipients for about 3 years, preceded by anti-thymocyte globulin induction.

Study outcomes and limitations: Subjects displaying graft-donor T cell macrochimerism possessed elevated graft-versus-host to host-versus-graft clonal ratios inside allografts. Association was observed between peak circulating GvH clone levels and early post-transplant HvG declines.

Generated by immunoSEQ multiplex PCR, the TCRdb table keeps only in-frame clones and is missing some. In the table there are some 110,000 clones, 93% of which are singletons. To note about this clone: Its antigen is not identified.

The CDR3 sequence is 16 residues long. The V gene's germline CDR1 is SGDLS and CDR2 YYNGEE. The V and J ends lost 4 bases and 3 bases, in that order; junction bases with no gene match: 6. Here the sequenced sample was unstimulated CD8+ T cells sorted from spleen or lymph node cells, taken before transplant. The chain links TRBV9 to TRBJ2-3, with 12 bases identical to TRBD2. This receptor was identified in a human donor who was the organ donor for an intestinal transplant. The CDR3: CASSSRLAGVTDTQYF. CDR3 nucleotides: TGTGCCAGCAGCTCCAGACTAGCGGGAGTAACAGATACGCAGTATTTT.